The 17 T cell receptor beta chains reported below all come from one sample, sequenced in a study of T cells in women clearing cervical HPV infection. Only in-frame clones appear in the TCRdb table, and some are missing; sequencing was by immunoSEQ multiplex PCR. This sample's table reports around 8,800 clones. Sequences were obtained from blood buffy coat. These receptors originate from a woman aged 18-69 years with a cervical HPV16 infection that either progressed to CIN3+ or cleared (not recorded which).

Notes on this clone: The read comes to an end 3 residues before the CDR3 does, leaving the germline J gene to fill in the end. The chain couples TRBV20-1 to TRBJ2-6, with D maybe TRBD2 (7 bases). V lost 1 base and J 12 bases, leaving 28 bases between the germline ends. Germline CDR1 DFQATT, CDR2 SNEGSKA (reference sequence). This CDR3 contains 18 residues. The part of the CDR3 DNA that was read is TGCAGTGCTAGAGTCCGAAACCCGAGGGGGGGCTTGCCCGGCGTC. It yields the protein CSARVRNPRGGLPGV. The CDR3, in full, reads CSARVRNPRGGLPGVLTF.

About this clone itself: The read terminates 3 residues before the CDR3 end, so the remaining end is supplied by the germline J gene. The genes are TRBV9 and TRBJ2-3; TRBD2 might be the D (5 bases). Germline CDR1 reads SGDLS; CDR2 reads YYNGEE. The V end was cut by 3 bases, the J end by 2 bases, with 10 bases between. CDR3 length: 14 amino acids. The CDR3 sequence: CASSGFGVTDTQYF. CDR3 bases read: TGTGCCAGCAGCGGTTTCGGGGTCACAGATACG. The complete variable domain, with remaining parts taken from reference TRBV9 and TRBJ2-3, reads DSGVTQTPKHLITATGQRVTLRCSPRSGDLSVYWYQQSLDQGLQFLIQYYNGEERAKGNILERFSAQQFPDLHSELNLSSLELGDSALYFCASSGFGVTDTQYFGPGTRLTVL.

Regarding this clone: Sequencing ends 3 residues short of the CDR3 end; the germline J gene provides the rest. The J gene is TRBJ2-4, the V gene TRBV10-2; TRBD2 agrees at 9 bases. Germline CDR1 reads WSHSY; CDR2 reads SAAADI. The CDR3 has 14 amino acids. The CDR3 DNA, read in part, is TGCGCCAGCAGTGACAGCGGGGGGCGTTTTGAT. This codes for CASSDSGGRFD. The entire CDR3 sequence reads CASSDSGGRFDQYF.

This clone registers medium-sized by frequency. The read gets to within 3 residues of the CDR3 end, and the germline J gene fills in the rest. This chain joins TRBV7-6 and TRBJ2-5; possible D gene TRBD2, 5 bases. This CDR3 comprises 14 residues. Germline CDR1 reads SGHVS; CDR2 reads FNYEAQ. V gave up 5 bases and J gave up 5 bases, with 15 bases separating them. CDR3 DNA (partial): TGTGCCAGCAGCCCCCCCGGGGTGAGGGAGACC. Protein: CASSPPGVRET. The whole CDR3 protein reads CASSPPGVRETQYF.

In regard to this clone: The sequenced fragment ends 3 residues before the CDR3 boundary, so the rest is inferred from the germline J gene. V and J are TRBV2 and TRBJ2-7, with D perhaps matching TRBD1 (5 bases). V was trimmed by 5 bases and J by 4 bases, leaving 18 bases between them. Germline V gene lookup returns CDR1 SNHLY and CDR2 FYNNEI. The CDR3 has 15 residues. CDR3 in amino acids: CASSSTGLLVYEQYF. The CDR3 DNA, read in part, is TGTGCCAGCAGTTCTACAGGCCTACTCGTTTACGAG.

This clone is deemed medium-sized by its frequency. Read coverage stops 3 residues before the CDR3 terminus; the germline J gene supplies the remainder. This rearrangement joins TRBV29-1 to TRBJ2-3; possible D gene TRBD2, 7 bases. CDR1 is SQVTM and CDR2 is ANQGSEA in the germline V gene. The CDR3 length is 14 residues. V lost 5 bases, J lost 2 bases, and 14 bases lay in between. The DNA read from the CDR3 is TGCAGCGTTAAGGGGGGGGATAACACAGATACG. Protein product: CSVKGGDNTDT. The full CDR3 sequence reads CSVKGGDNTDTQYF.

This clone registers medium-sized by frequency. The same CDR3 is also encoded by other DNA sequences in this sample. This CDR3 is CATRTGGDPYGYTF. Incomplete CDR3 DNA: TGTGCCACCCGGACAGGCGGGGACCCCTATGGC. V usage is TRBV15 and J usage is TRBJ1-2; 7 nucleotides agree with TRBD1. The read comes to an end 3 residues before the CDR3 does, leaving the germline J gene to fill in the end. Trimming removed 8 bases from V and 4 bases from J; junction bases left unmatched: 10. The CDR3 totals 14 residues. The germline gives CDR1 LNHNV, CDR2 YYDKDF (reference sequence).

In the case of this clone: The read gets to within 3 residues of the CDR3 end, and the germline J gene fills in the rest. The gene calls are TRBV4-2 and TRBJ2-5; D remains ambiguous. The CDR3 has 13 residues. Germline-derived CDR1 and CDR2 are LGHNA and YNFKEQ. V dropped 5 bases and J dropped 2 bases, with 9 bases sitting between them. The part of the CDR3 DNA that was read is TGTGCCAGCAGCGGCTTCTCGCAAGAGACC. Its translation is CASSGFSQET. The whole CDR3 protein is CASSGFSQETQYF.

A remark on this clone: The read gets to within 3 residues of the CDR3 end, and the germline J gene fills in the rest. The chain carries TRBV5-4 and TRBJ2-7; 8 bases are a match to TRBD2. The germline V gene has CDR1 SGHNT and CDR2 YYREEE (reference sequence). Trimming took 4 bases from V and 5 from J; bases not matched to a gene: 11. The CDR3 spans 15 residues. CDR3: CASSLGLATSDEQYF. The CDR3 bases that were read are TGTGCCAGCAGCCTCGGACTAGCCACCTCGGACGAG.

As concerns this clone: The DNA ends 3 residues before the CDR3 does, and the rest of the CDR3 is filled in from the germline J gene. The V gene is TRBV5-4, the J gene TRBJ1-2; D not resolved. V gave up 0 bases and J gave up 4 bases, with 4 bases separating them. CDR3 size: 12 residues. CDR1 SGHNT and CDR2 YYREEE come from the germline V gene (reference sequence). CDR3 bases read: TGTGCCAGCAGCTTGGGCGGCTATGGC. It codes for CASSLGGYG. The CDR3 in full is CASSLGGYGYTF. Full variable domain (missing parts from reference TRBV5-4 and TRBJ1-2): ETGVTQSPTHLIKTRGQQVTLRCSSQSGHNTVSWYQQALGQGPQFIFQYYREEENGRGNFPPRFSGLQFPNYSSELNVNALELDDSALYLCASSLGGYGYTFGSGTRLTVV.

According to its frequency, this clone is medium-sized. With the read ending 3 residues before the CDR3 end, the germline J gene is used to fill in that end. V is TRBV29-1 and J is TRBJ2-5, with D uncertain. This CDR3 has 14 amino acids. Germline-derived CDR1 and CDR2 are SQVTM and ANQGSEA. V shed 5 bases and J shed 0 bases, with 13 bases lying between them. This chain's CDR3 is CSVFSPRYQETQYF. Incomplete CDR3 DNA: TGCAGCGTTTTCTCCCCCCGGTACCAAGAGACC.

Details on this clone: The read comes to an end 3 residues before the CDR3 does, leaving the germline J gene to fill in the end. V and J are TRBV5-1 and TRBJ2-7, with D possibly matching TRBD2 (5 bases). Germline V gene data show CDR1 as SGHRS and CDR2 as YFSETQ. The CDR3 sequence is 18 residues long. The ends were cut back, 4 bases at V and 5 bases at J, with 28 bases in the middle. The CDR3 loop reads CASSPGWFNTQLGNEQYF. CDR3 DNA, as far as it was read: TGCGCCAGCAGCCCGGGGTGGTTCAACACCCAATTAGGGAACGAG.

Comments on this clone: The read stops 3 residues short of the end of the CDR3; the missing end is completed from the germline J gene. The chain employs TRBV5-4 and TRBJ1-6; TRBD1 might be the D (5 bases). The CDR3 totals 14 residues. CDR1 is SGHNT, CDR2 YYREEE, per germline (reference sequence). V was pared by 4 bases and J by 4 bases, with 9 bases between. Here the CDR3 reads CASSLRQYNSPLHF. The sequenced CDR3 bases are TGTGCCAGCAGCCTCCGACAGTATAATTCACCC.

For this clone: Coverage ceases 3 residues before the CDR3 finishes, and the germline J gene fills in the end. The rearrangement uses TRBV10-3 and TRBJ2-5; D gene unclear. Germline values: CDR1 ENHRY, CDR2 SYGVKD. V gave up 0 bases and J gave up 7 bases, with 6 bases separating them. CDR3 size: 12 residues. The CDR3 sequence: CAISESTGTQYF. The DNA read from the CDR3 is TGTGCCATCAGTGAGTCGACTGGGACC.

By frequency, this clone is medium-sized. With the read ending 3 residues before the CDR3 end, the germline J gene is used to fill in that end. The chain uses TRBV29-1 and TRBJ2-7, with 7 bases that match TRBD1. The germline V gene has CDR1 SQVTM and CDR2 ANQGSEA. The CDR3 is made up of 16 amino acids. With 0 bases clipped from V and 2 bases from J, the junction kept 10 bases outside the gene matches. The part of the CDR3 DNA that was read is TGCAGCGTTGAAGATACTGAGACAGGGCTCCCCTACGAG. This sequence encodes CSVEDTETGLPYE. The whole CDR3 region reads CSVEDTETGLPYEQYF.

In regard to this clone: Additional DNA sequences in this sample encode the identical CDR3. This CDR3 is CASSPTGDTEAFF. CDR3 bases read: TGTGCCAGCAGCCCGACAGGGGATACTGAA. The V and J genes are TRBV7-9 and TRBJ1-1; TRBD1 matches 8 bases. The read comes to an end 3 residues before the CDR3 does, leaving the germline J gene to fill in the end. V lost 5 bases and J lost 5; bases outside the gene matches: 4. There are 13 residues in the CDR3. Germline assignment: CDR1 SEHNR and CDR2 FQNEAQ (reference sequence).

In the case of this clone: The read halts 3 residues ahead of the CDR3 end, with the missing end drawn from the germline J gene. The V gene is TRBV20-1, the J gene TRBJ1-1; D is unresolved. Germline V gives CDR1 DFQATT, CDR2 SNEGSKA (reference sequence). Trimming left V 2 bases short and J 3 bases short, with 7 bases between. The CDR3 has 12 residues. The CDR3 sequence is CSARRGDTEAFF. Partial CDR3 DNA: TGCAGTGCTAGACGGGGAGACACTGAA.